This is a list of T cell receptor beta chains from one sample in a study of CD8 T cells in ankylosing spondylitis. From the 5' RACE reads, TCRdb called clonotypes with MiXCR, one entry per CDR3 protein. The table includes about 300,000 distinct CDR3 sequences, around 20% detected once. Sequenced input: blood, either unsorted or a sorted T cell fraction (not recorded which). The source of these receptors is a female donor with ankylosing spondylitis or in good health (not recorded which). The CDR3 runs from the conserved cysteine through the conserved F or W. A D gene is named only where the DNA matches it firmly. Part of the rows lack a size; the others show once, few, many or a class for expanded clones.

>NA|many|TRBJ2-7|11|TRBV18
CASSPAYEQYF
TGTGCCAGCAGCCCTGCCTACGAGCAGTACTTC
>NA|once|TRBJ2-1|18|TRBV27
CASSLLVGGREPYNEQFF
TGTGCCAGCAGTTTATTGGTAGGGGGGCGGGAGCCATACAATGAGCAGTTCTTC
>NA|few|TRBJ2-1|14|TRBV6-5
CASSYSMTSSEQFF
TGTGCCAGCAGTTACTCGATGACTAGTAGTGAGCAGTTCTTC
>TRBD1|NA|TRBJ2-7|17|TRBV12-3/TRBV12-4
CASSLATGGVPGYEQYF
TGTGCCAGCAGTTTAGCTACAGGGGGCGTTCCGGGCTACGAGCAGTACTTC
>NA|few|TRBJ2-1|15|TRBV18
CASSPLGTGYNEQFF
TGTGCCAGCTCACCATTAGGGACTGGCTACAATGAGCAGTTCTTC
>NA|NA|TRBJ1-1|15|TRBV28
CASSLRAVLNTEAFF
TGTGCCAGCAGTTTAAGGGCAGTCCTTAACACTGAAGCTTTCTTT
>NA|NA|TRBJ2-1|14|TRBV28
CASQDTWGDNEQFF
TGTGCCAGCCAGGATACGTGGGGGGACAATGAGCAGTTCTTC
>NA|many|TRBJ2-1|15|TRBV20-1
CSARDPRGSYNEQFF
TGCAGTGCTAGAGATCCCAGGGGATCCTACAATGAGCAGTTCTTC
>TRBD2|NA|TRBJ2-1|21|TRBV10-3
CAISESTGLAGARSSYNEQFF
TGTGCCATCAGTGAGTCCACCGGACTAGCGGGAGCTAGAAGCTCCTACAATGAGCAGTTCTTC
>NA|many|TRBJ1-4|13|TRBV4-2
CASSPPGGEKLFF
TGTGCCAGCAGCCCTCCCGGGGGCGAAAAACTGTTTTTT
>TRBD1|NA|TRBJ2-7|14|TRBV2
CASKQGAIYHEQYF
TGTGCCAGTAAACAGGGGGCGATTTACCACGAGCAGTACTTC
>TRBD2|few|TRBJ2-7|15|TRBV7-2
CASSLSGSKDYEQYF
TGTGCCAGCAGCTTAAGCGGGAGTAAGGACTACGAGCAGTACTTC
>NA|NA|TRBJ2-2|13|TRBV9
CASSGTHPGELFF
TGTGCCAGCAGCGGTACACATCCCGGGGAGCTGTTTTTT
>NA|NA|TRBJ1-1|12|TRBV12-3/TRBV12-4
CASSQSWGEAFF
TGTGCCAGCAGCCAATCTTGGGGAGAAGCTTTCTTT
>NA|many|TRBJ1-1|14|TRBV29-1
CSVGTLSGNTEAFF
TGCAGCGTTGGAACCTTATCGGGGAACACTGAAGCTTTCTTT
>TRBD2|NA|TRBJ2-7|16|TRBV18
CASSLNLAGGTYEQYF
TGTGCCAGCTCCTTAAACCTGGCGGGGGGAACCTACGAGCAGTACTTC
>TRBD1|few|TRBJ1-4|16|TRBV28
CASSLTTGATNEKLFF
TGTGCCAGCAGTCTAACTACAGGGGCAACTAATGAAAAACTGTTTTTT
>NA|NA|TRBJ2-1|14|TRBV20-1
CSAPPGDPGNEQFF
TGCAGTGCCCCACCGGGGGACCCGGGCAATGAGCAGTTCTTC
>NA|few|TRBJ2-3|14|TRBV5-1
CASSLSGETDTQYF
TGCGCCAGCAGCTTGTCAGGGGAAACAGATACGCAGTATTTT
>NA|few|TRBJ2-5|14|TRBV7-2
CASSSSGLAETQYF
TGTGCCAGCAGCTCCTCGGGACTCGCGGAGACCCAGTACTTC
>NA|many|TRBJ2-1|11|TRBV20-1
CSARRNNEQFF
TGCAGTGCTAGGAGGAACAATGAGCAGTTCTTC
>NA|few|TRBJ2-1|15|TRBV2
CASRTGTAAYNEQFF
TGTGCCAGCAGGACCGGGACTGCAGCCTACAATGAGCAGTTCTTC
>NA|NA|TRBJ2-3|15|TRBV5-1
CASSLGPLPTDTQYF
TGCGCCAGCAGCTTAGGGCCTCTCCCCACAGATACGCAGTATTTT
>TRBD2|NA|TRBJ2-1|15|TRBV6-2/TRBV6-3
CASSLSGGPVNEQFF
TGTGCCAGCAGTTTATCGGGAGGGCCAGTCAATGAGCAGTTCTTC
>NA|NA|TRBJ2-7|18|TRBV12-3/TRBV12-4
CASSFRCLLFQISYEQYF
TGTGCCAGCAGTTTTCGGTGCTTACTCTTTCAGATCTCCTACGAGCAGTACTTC
>NA|few|TRBJ1-1|14|TRBV2
CASSDTTENTEAFF
TGTGCCAGCAGTGATACGACAGAGAACACTGAAGCTTTCTTT
>NA|many|TRBJ2-6|15|TRBV13
CASSLGFSGANVLTF
TGTGCCAGCAGCTTAGGCTTCTCTGGGGCCAACGTCCTGACTTTC
>NA|NA|TRBJ1-2|13|TRBV7-2
CASSPPGIYGYTF
TGTGCCAGCAGCCCCCCGGGAATCTATGGCTACACCTTC
>TRBD2|many|TRBJ2-5|12|TRBV20-1
CSARLAGETQYF
TGCAGTGCTCGACTAGCGGGAGAGACCCAGTACTTC
>TRBD2|NA|TRBJ2-1|14|TRBV19
CASKSGSSYNEQFF
TGTGCCAGTAAAAGCGGGAGCTCCTACAATGAGCAGTTCTTC
>NA|many|TRBJ2-7|14|TRBV29-1
CSVVDSRRVYEQYF
TGCAGCGTTGTGGACAGTCGACGGGTCTACGAGCAGTACTTC
>TRBD1|many|TRBJ2-7|14|TRBV18
CASSPGTGTYEQYF
TGTGCCAGCAGCCCCGGGACAGGGACGTACGAGCAGTACTTC
>NA|few|TRBJ1-2|11|TRBV29-1
CSVISDYGYTF
TGCAGCGTTATTTCGGACTATGGCTACACCTTC
>TRBD1|NA|TRBJ1-1|15|TRBV28
CASRAGGSRRTEAFF
TGTGCCAGCAGGGCAGGGGGCTCTCGTAGGACTGAAGCTTTCTTT
>NA|few|TRBJ2-1|14|TRBV7-2
CASSPGDLYNEQFF
TGTGCCAGCAGCCCGGGGGACTTGTACAATGAGCAGTTCTTC
>NA|many|TRBJ2-2|13|TRBV6-5
CASRRGGTGELFF
TGTGCCAGCAGACGAGGGGGAACCGGGGAGCTGTTTTTT
>NA|many|TRBJ2-1|16|TRBV2
CASSRGISSFYNEQFF
TGTGCCAGCAGCCGGGGGATATCATCTTTCTACAATGAGCAGTTCTTC
>NA|NA|TRBJ2-1|10|TRBV20-1
CSAGDARQFF
TGCAGTGCTGGGGACGCGCGGCAGTTCTTC
>NA|NA|TRBJ1-1|14|TRBV27
CASSSVDANTEAFF
TGTGCCAGCAGCAGCGTCGACGCGAACACTGAAGCTTTCTTT
>NA|NA|TRBJ2-3|10|TRBV7-2
CAIGLDTQYF
TGTGCCATCGGATTAGATACGCAGTATTTT
>NA|few|TRBJ2-1|13|TRBV23-1
CASSQRPSHEQFF
TGCGCCAGCAGTCAGAGACCATCCCATGAGCAGTTCTTC
>TRBD2|NA|TRBJ2-3|11|TRBV20-1
CSAGLADTQYF
TGCAGTGCCGGACTAGCGGATACGCAGTATTTT
>TRBD2|many|TRBJ2-1|15|TRBV6-5
CASSFSGKTSDEQFF
TGTGCCAGCAGTTTCTCAGGGAAGACTAGCGATGAGCAGTTCTTC
>NA|NA|TRBJ2-7|14|TRBV7-2
CASSWGAALYEQYF
TGTGCCAGCAGCTGGGGGGCAGCCCTCTACGAGCAGTACTTC
>NA|few|TRBJ2-5|13|TRBV6-1
CASTIDLGGTQYF
TGTGCCAGCACCATAGACTTGGGTGGGACCCAGTACTTC
>NA|few|TRBJ1-1|13|TRBV5-1
CASSLMTGTEAFF
TGCGCCAGCAGCTTGATGACGGGGACTGAAGCTTTCTTT
>NA|few|TRBJ1-5|16|TRBV20-1
CSASSDQYSGNQPQHF
TGCAGTGCTTCTTCCGACCAGTACTCGGGCAATCAGCCCCAGCATTTT
>TRBD1|few|TRBJ1-5|15|TRBV3-1
CASSRGGGGNQPQHF
TGTGCCAGCAGCCGAGGGGGCGGTGGCAATCAGCCCCAGCATTTT
>TRBD1|NA|TRBJ2-1|17|TRBV11-3
CASSLDRDDRGPNEQFF
TGTGCCAGCAGCTTAGATCGGGATGACAGGGGGCCGAATGAGCAGTTCTTC
>TRBD2|NA|TRBJ2-1|15|TRBV27
CASSLAAGVYNEQFF
TGTGCCAGCAGCCTAGCTGCGGGGGTCTACAATGAGCAGTTCTTC
>NA|many|TRBJ1-1|12|TRBV12-3/TRBV12-4
CASSQGNTEAFF
TGTGCCAGCAGCCAGGGGAACACTGAAGCTTTCTTT
>NA|few|TRBJ2-5|14|TRBV12-3/TRBV12-4
CASSLKGNQETQYF
TGTGCCAGCAGTTTGAAGGGGAACCAAGAGACCCAGTACTTC
>NA|few|TRBJ2-7|13|TRBV4-3
CASSQEGPYEQYF
TGCGCCAGCAGCCAAGAGGGACCCTACGAGCAGTACTTC
>NA|few|TRBJ2-2|15|TRBV5-1
CASSLYGADTGELFF
TGCGCCAGCAGCTTGTATGGGGCGGACACCGGGGAGCTGTTTTTT
>NA|NA|TRBJ1-5|15|TRBV7-2
CASSSMSGRNQPQHF
TGTGCCAGCAGCTCTATGTCAGGGAGGAATCAGCCCCAGCATTTT
>NA|few|TRBJ2-7|14|TRBV7-2
CASSLSGLIYEQYF
TGTGCCAGCAGCCTCTCGGGACTGATCTACGAGCAGTACTTC
>TRBD1|NA|TRBJ1-4|16|TRBV5-6
CASSSRTGGSYEKLFF
TGTGCCAGCAGCTCCCGGACAGGCGGATCTTATGAAAAACTGTTTTTT
>NA|NA|TRBJ2-7|13|TRBV5-1
CASSQGTRYEQYF
TGCGCCAGCAGCCAGGGAACGCGATACGAGCAGTACTTC
>NA|few|TRBJ2-2|14|TRBV29-1
CSVDWGPNTGELFF
TGCAGCGTTGATTGGGGACCAAACACCGGGGAGCTGTTTTTT
>NA|few|TRBJ2-1|14|TRBV4-3
CASSQEVGYGEQFF
TGCGCCAGCAGCCAAGAAGTAGGTTACGGTGAGCAGTTCTTC